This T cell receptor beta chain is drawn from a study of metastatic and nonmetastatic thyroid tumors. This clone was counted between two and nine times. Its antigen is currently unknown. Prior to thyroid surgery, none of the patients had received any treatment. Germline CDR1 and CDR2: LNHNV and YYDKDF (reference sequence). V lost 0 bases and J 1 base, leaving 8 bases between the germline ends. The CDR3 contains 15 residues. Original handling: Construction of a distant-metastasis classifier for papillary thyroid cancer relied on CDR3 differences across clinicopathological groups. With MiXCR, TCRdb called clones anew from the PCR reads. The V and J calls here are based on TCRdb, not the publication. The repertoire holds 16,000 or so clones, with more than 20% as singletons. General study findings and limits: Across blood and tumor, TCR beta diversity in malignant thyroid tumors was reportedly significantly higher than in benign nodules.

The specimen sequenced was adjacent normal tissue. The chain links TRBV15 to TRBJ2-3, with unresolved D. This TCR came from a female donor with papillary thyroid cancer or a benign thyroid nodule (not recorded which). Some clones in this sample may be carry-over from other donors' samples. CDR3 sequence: CATSREWGGTDTQYF. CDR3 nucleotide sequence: TGTGCCACCAGCAGAGAATGGGGTGGCACAGATACGCAGTATTTT.